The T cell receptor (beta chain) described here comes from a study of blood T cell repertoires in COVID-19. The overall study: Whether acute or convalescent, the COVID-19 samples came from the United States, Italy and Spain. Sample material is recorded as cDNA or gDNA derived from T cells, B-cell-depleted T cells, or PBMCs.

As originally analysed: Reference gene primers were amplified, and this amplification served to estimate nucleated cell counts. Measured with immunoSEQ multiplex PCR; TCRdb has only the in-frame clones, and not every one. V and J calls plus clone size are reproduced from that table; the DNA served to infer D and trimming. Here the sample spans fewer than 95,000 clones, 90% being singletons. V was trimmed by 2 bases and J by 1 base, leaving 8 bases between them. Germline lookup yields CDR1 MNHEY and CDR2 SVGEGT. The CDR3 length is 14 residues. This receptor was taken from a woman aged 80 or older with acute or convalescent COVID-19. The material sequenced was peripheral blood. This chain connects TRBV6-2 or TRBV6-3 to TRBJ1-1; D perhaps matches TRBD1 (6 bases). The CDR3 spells CASSYGGRNTEAFF. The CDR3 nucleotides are TGTGCCAGCAGTTACGGGGGCCGGAACACTGAAGCTTTCTTT.